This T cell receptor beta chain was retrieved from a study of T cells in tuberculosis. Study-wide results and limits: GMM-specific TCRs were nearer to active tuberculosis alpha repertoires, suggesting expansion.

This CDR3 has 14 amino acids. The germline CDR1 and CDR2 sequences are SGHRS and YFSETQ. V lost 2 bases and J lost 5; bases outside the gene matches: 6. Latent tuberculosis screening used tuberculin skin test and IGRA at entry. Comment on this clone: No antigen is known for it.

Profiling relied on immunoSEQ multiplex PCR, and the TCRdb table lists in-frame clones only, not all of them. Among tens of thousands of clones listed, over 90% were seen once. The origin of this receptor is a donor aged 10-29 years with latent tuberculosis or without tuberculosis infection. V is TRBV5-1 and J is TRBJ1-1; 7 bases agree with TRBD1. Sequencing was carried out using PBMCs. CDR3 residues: CASSFGQAGTEAFF. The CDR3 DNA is TGCGCCAGCAGCTTTGGACAGGCGGGTACTGAAGCTTTCTTT.